The T cell receptor (beta chain) described here comes from a study of cytomegalovirus exposure and HLA in healthy donors. Study background: Early release data held about 85 million unique TCRs from HLA-typed donors. Study-level results: Most TCR sequences were seen very rarely across donors, but some public TCRs occurred in many.

Concerning this clone itself: As yet, its antigen is unknown.

With 60 Vbeta and 13 Jbeta primers, the PCR was carried out. Some clones are missing from TCRdb's copy, which holds only in-frame ones; the method was immunoSEQ multiplex PCR. The sample consists of about 160,000 clones, approximately 80% of them appearing once. This TCR derives from a man aged 50 or older in good health and CMV-seropositive. The sequenced material came from PBMCs.

The CDR3 nucleotides read TGTGCCAGCAGCCCCGGGGAGACCCAGTACTTC. Its protein product is CASSPGETQYF. This rearrangement joins TRBV4-2 to TRBJ2-5; no clear D. Germline V CDR1 and CDR2: LGHNA, YNFKEQ. This CDR3 region has 11 residues. V gave up 4 bases and J gave up 5 bases, with 5 bases separating them.